What follows is one TCR beta chain and its context. The CDR3 is 11 amino acids. V lost 2 bases and J lost 4, with 5 bases in between. Per the germline V gene, CDR1 is SQVTM and CDR2 is ANQGSEA. TCRdb keeps only in-frame clones here, not all; method: immunoSEQ multiplex PCR. The data contain roughly 410,000 clones, about 96% of them seen just once; the ten biggest clones take up about 0.32%. The data stem from a study of shared clonotypes between healthy human individuals. This clonotype originated in a man younger than 40 in good health. This chain connects TRBV29-1 to TRBJ1-2, with D uncertain. The sequenced sample was memory CD8+ T cells sorted from blood. Subset reported: CD45RO+ cells pooled with CCR7-negative TemRA cells. Here the CDR3 DNA reads TGCAGCGTTGAACACGGCTATGGCTACACCTTC. Translated: CSVEHGYGYTF.